This T cell receptor (beta chain) was recovered during a study of human T cells and chemical hapten exposure. About the study: Alopecia universalis, totalis or areata was present in patients who were mostly female. Findings and limits, study-wide: TCRs exceeding a frequency of 1 in 1000 stayed unchanged under DPC sensitization. Patch test score tracked positively with PT1 expanded TCR counts.

TCRdb reanalysed the RACE reads using MiXCR and keeps one entry per CDR3 protein. The table includes fewer than 100,000 distinct CDR3 sequences, under 15% detected once. This clonotype occurred many times. The antigen is undetermined. CDR1 MNHNY and CDR2 SVGAGI come from the germline V gene (reference sequence). V lost 6 bases, J lost 10 bases, and 15 bases lay in between. This CDR3 spans 12 amino acids. Time point specified: patch test 1, 2 weeks after DPC sensitization. The treatment was: therapeutic diphenylcyclopropenone sensitization with weekly scalp DPC. Samples of blood were obtained prior to the application of each patch test.

The source was whole blood, collected in connection with sensitization to the hapten diphenylcyclopropenone (DPC). This sequence joins TRBV6-6 and TRBJ1-1; maybe TRBD1 (5 bases). The source of this sequence is a woman aged 40-49 years with alopecia areata. Some clones in this sample may be carry-over from other donors' samples. The CDR3 protein is CASSSQTERAFF. The CDR3 DNA is TGTGCCAGCAGCTCTCAGACAGAACGAGCTTTCTTT.